Given below is one T cell receptor beta chain in context. These data come from a study of T cell responses to AZD1222 COVID-19 vaccine. TCRdb keeps only in-frame clones here, not all; method: immunoSEQ multiplex PCR. The repertoire holds 95,000 to 100,000 clones, approximately 90% seen once, with roughly 13% in the top ten. From germline, CDR1 is LGHDT and CDR2 YNNKEL (reference sequence). The germline V and J ends were trimmed by 4 bases and 3 bases, with 9 bases remaining between them. The CDR3 covers 13 residues. The material sequenced was peripheral blood, taken on day 0 of AZD1222 vaccination. The V call is TRBV3-1 (or the pseudogene TRBV3-2), the J call TRBJ1-1; D not resolved. This TCR was recovered from an adult in good health. This CDR3 is CASSPGLYTEAFF. The CDR3, as DNA: TGTGCCAGCAGCCCGGGCCTCTACACTGAAGCTTTCTTT.